Below, one T cell receptor beta chain is given with its context. Its antigen is currently unknown. The data derive from a study of cytotoxic CD8 clonotypes in ibrutinib-treated CLL. Study findings and constraints: Progressing and sustained-remission patients had different sampling times. Starting clonality was above that of age-matched healthy donors and tracked circulating CD8+ T-cell counts.

Profiled with immunoSEQ multiplex PCR; TCRdb holds only in-frame clones, not every one. The sample has approximately 80,000 clones; around 83% are singletons. The sample here was PBMCs, taken before ibrutinib treatment. The clonotype originates from a human donor with chronic lymphocytic leukemia.

The CDR3 region is CASSSQGVAEQYF. In nucleotides, the CDR3 is TGCGCCAGCAGCTCCCAGGGAGTAGCCGAGCAGTACTTC. The chain has TRBV5-1 and TRBJ2-7, with D perhaps assigned TRBD1 or TRBD2 (5 bases each). Germline V CDR1 and CDR2: SGHRS, YFSETQ. The CDR3 is made up of 13 amino acids. V was pared by 3 bases and J by 6 bases, with 13 bases between.